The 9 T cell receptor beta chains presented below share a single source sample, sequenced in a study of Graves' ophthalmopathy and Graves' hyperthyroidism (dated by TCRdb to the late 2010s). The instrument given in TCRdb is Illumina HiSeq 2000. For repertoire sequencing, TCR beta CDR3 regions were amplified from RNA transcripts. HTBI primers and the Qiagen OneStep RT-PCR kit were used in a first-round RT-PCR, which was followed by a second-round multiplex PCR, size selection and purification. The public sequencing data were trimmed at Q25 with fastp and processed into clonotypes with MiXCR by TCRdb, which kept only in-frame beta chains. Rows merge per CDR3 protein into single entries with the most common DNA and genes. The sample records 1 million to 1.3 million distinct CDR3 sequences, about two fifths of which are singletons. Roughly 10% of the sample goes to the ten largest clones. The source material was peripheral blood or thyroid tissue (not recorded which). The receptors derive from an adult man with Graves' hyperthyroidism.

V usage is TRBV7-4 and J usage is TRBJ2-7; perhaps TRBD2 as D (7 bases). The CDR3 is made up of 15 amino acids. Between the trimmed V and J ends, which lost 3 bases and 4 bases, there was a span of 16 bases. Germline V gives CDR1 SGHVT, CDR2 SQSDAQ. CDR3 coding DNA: TGTGCCAGCAGCTTCCTCGGAGGGGGGGTATACGAGCAGTACTTC. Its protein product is CASSFLGGGVYEQYF.

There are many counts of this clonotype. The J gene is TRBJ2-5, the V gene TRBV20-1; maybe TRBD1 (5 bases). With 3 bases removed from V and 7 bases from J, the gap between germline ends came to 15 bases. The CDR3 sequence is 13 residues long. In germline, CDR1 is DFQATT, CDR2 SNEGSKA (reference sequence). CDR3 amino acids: CSASLQATGTQYF. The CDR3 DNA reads TGCAGTGCTAGTTTACAGGCCACTGGGACCCAGTACTTC.

The CDR3 nucleotides read TGTGCCAGCAGGCTAGACGGAGGGAGCTCCTACGAGCAGTACTTC. This codes for CASRLDGGSSYEQYF. V usage is TRBV25-1 and J usage is TRBJ2-7, with a weak D call TRBD2 (6 bases). V lost 6 bases, J lost 0 bases, and 15 bases lay in between. The CDR3 covers 15 residues. Germline V lookup: CDR1 MGHDK, CDR2 SYGVNS.

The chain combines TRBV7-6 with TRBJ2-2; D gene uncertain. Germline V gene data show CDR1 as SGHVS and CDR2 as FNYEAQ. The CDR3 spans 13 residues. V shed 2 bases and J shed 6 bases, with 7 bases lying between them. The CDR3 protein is CASSLLSPGELFF. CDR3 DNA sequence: TGTGCCAGCAGCTTATTGTCCCCCGGGGAGCTGTTTTTT.

The CDR3 region is CASSPTRWTSAQETQYF. The CDR3 nucleotides are TGTGCCAGCAGTCCCACCAGATGGACTAGCGCCCAAGAGACCCAGTACTTC. The V gene is TRBV12-3 or TRBV12-4, the J gene TRBJ2-5; 9 bases map to TRBD2. The ends lost 5 bases at V and 1 base at J; junction bases unmatched: 11. CDR3 length: 17 residues.

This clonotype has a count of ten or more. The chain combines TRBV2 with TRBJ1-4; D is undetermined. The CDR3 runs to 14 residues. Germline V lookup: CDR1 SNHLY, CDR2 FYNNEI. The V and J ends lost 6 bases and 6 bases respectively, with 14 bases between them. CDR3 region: CASSIQVADEKLFF. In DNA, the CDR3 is TGTGCCAGCAGCATCCAGGTCGCGGATGAAAAACTGTTTTTT.

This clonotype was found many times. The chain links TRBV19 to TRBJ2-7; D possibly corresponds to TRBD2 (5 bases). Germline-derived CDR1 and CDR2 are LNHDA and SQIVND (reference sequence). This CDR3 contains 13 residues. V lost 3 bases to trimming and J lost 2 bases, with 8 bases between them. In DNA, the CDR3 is TGTGCCAGTAGTATCACCGGGACCTACGAGCAGTACTTC. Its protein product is CASSITGTYEQYF.

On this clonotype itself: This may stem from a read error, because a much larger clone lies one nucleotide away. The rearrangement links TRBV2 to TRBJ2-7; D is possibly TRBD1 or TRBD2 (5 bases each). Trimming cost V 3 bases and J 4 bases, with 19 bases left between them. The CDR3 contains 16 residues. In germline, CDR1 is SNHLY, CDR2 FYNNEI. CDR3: CASSDNKGSRVYEQYF. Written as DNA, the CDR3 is TGTGCCAGCAGTGATAACAAGGGGTCGAGGGTTTACGAGCAGTACTTC. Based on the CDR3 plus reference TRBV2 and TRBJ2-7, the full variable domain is EPEVTQTPSHQVTQMGQEVILRCVPISNHLYFYWYRQILGQKVEFLVSFYNNEISEKSEIFDDQFSVERPDGSNFTLKIRSTKLEDSAMYFCASSDNKGSRVYEQYFGPGTRLTVT.

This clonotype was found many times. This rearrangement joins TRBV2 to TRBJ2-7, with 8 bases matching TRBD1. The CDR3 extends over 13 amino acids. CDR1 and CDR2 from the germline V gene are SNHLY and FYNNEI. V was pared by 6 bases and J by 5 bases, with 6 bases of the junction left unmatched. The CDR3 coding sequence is TGTGCCAGCAGGGACAGGGTTACCGACGAGCAGTACTTC. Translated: CASRDRVTDEQYF.